This T cell receptor beta chain was sequenced in a study of beta chain features in type 1 diabetes (dated by TCRdb to about 2018). Study-wide context: Mean age, gender distribution, total cell number and subset yield were not different between patients and healthy donors. Across all samples, about 110 million sorted cells were examined, and cell number per subset correlated strongly with RNA yield. The study compared TCRB repertoires of sorted circulating CD4+ T cell subsets between recently diagnosed type 1 diabetes patients and matched healthy donors. Naive and central memory subsets were obtained from all 30 or so donors, but regulatory and stem cell-like memory subsets were isolated from only 8 patients and roughly 8 healthy donors. Results and caveats for the whole study, not just this receptor: Fewer insertions and more nucleotide deletions at VDJ recombination sites were observed in patients with type 1 diabetes, implying thymic rearrangement abnormalities. Shorter templates might have been favored by PCR, but patient and control samples were amplified and corrected together, so both groups would have been affected equally by any skew. Because cDNA rather than genomic DNA was sequenced, highly expressing activated cells could have been over-represented, although no difference in activation and CD3 levels was found between groups. Naive, central memory and regulatory TCRB repertoires appeared to be more similar among patients than among healthy donors. Only small numbers of individuals were included in the HLA sub-analyses, which left unresolved whether HLA type had any influence on TCRB rearrangement. A moderate but significant shortening of TCRB CDR3 length was observed in type 1 diabetes patients in all four CD4+ subsets.

The entire isolated RNA was reverse transcribed using the High Capacity cDNA Reverse Transcription Kit, and thus expressed TCRB transcripts were sequenced. Naive, central memory and regulatory T cell samples underwent deep immunoSEQ sequencing, averaging around 3.7 million total reads per sample. After sorted cells were lysed in RLT buffer, RNA was extracted with DNase-treated RNeasy Micro or Mini kits, with the choice depending on cell number. To prevent cross-contamination, each cell subset was processed individually, whereas patient and healthy donor samples were processed jointly. TCRB sequences were amplified from cDNA with the immunoSEQ multiplex PCR, producing 87-bp fragments spanning the CDR3 region. Sequencing of the amplicons was done on the Illumina HiSeq platform. The paper's processing steps were these. Synthetic template baselines were used to correct PCR bias computationally, reads within Hamming distance 2 were collapsed together, and singletons that could not be merged were discarded. Reads were aligned against IMGT to assign V, D and J genes, CDR3 length and insertions or deletions at six rearrangement sites. Within each subset, clonotype counts were normalized to sorted cell number, and only after that were true diversity and Gini coefficients computed with the tcR R package. The overlap coefficient, calculated on TCRB nucleotide sequences, was used to quantify repertoire sharing. As a proxy for the pre-selection repertoire, out-of-frame TCRB sequences from naive cells were analyzed. The table was pulled from immuneACCESS by TCRdb, which kept in-frame rearrangements only. Such tables lose some clones; where checked, under half of the loss comes from unresolved V genes, and the rest has no known cause. V and J calls and clone size follow that table, whereas D and trimming were derived from the DNA. This sample holds 450,000 to 600,000 clones; about 29% were observed only once. 0.06% to 0.07% of the sample goes to the ten largest clones.

Each donor gave one peripheral blood draw, averaging approximately 110 mL, which was collected into heparinised tubes. Naive, central memory, regulatory and stem cell-like memory CD4+ T cells were sorted on a BD FACSAria II using a panel including CD45RO, CCR7, CD25, CD127, CD95 and CD27. Every sorted population had a purity above 95%. PBMCs were isolated immediately by Lymphoprep density gradient centrifugation and stained directly without culture. To minimize batch effects, samples were stained and sorted in pairs, one healthy donor with one patient per experiment. Worth noting for this clone: Its antigen is still unknown. Base quality data are lacking; no much larger clone is found one base away.

The specimen sequenced was naive CD4+ T cells from blood. What this sample's cell subset or site label stands for: true naive CD4+ T cells. The receptor was isolated from a young man in good health.

The CDR3 in this case is CASSQTVVLEYF. The nucleotide sequence is TGTGCCAGCAGCCAAACAGTGGTTCTTGAGTACTTC. The rearrangement combines TRBV7-9 with TRBJ2-7; a confident D gene designation cannot be given. Including the terminal cysteine and phenylalanine, the CDR3 comprises 12 residues. Just CDR3 DNA is preserved here, 36 bases in frame from base 1. The germline V gene (reference sequence) sets CDR1 to SEHNR and CDR2 to FQNEAQ. V lost 5 bases and J lost 11 bases; the stretch between them is 16 bases long. Where the CDR3 stops, the reference TRBV7-9 and TRBJ2-7 genes take over; the full variable domain is DTGVSQNPRHKITKRGQNVTFRCDPISEHNRLYWYRQTLGQGPEFLTYFQNEAQLEKSRLLSDRFSAERPKGSFSTLEIQRTEQGDSAMYLCASSQTVVLEYFGPGTRLTVT.